The present T cell receptor (beta chain) was sequenced within a study of shared clonotypes between healthy human individuals. Study context: CD4 naive cells filled three plates per donor, CD4 memory three, CD8 naive two and CD8 memory one. Study observations and caveats: The study found lower generation probabilities in non-shared clonotypes than in those shared by all four donors.

The naive CD8 subset, CD45RO-negative cells positively selected for CCR7, excluded terminally differentiated effector memory CD45RA+ cells. As concerns this clone: What it binds is unknown.

Trimming shortened V by 4 bases and J by 4 bases, and 22 bases separated the two germline ends. CDR3 size: 17 residues. The germline V gene encodes CDR1 SGHAT and CDR2 FQNNGV. The authors distributed each subset's genomic DNA evenly over several immunoSEQ plates. The input for sorted-subset replicate PCRs was around 0.2 ug DNA, around 27,000 T cell genomes. The data were produced by immunoSEQ multiplex PCR, yet TCRdb's version contains in-frame clones alone and is incomplete. The sample includes hundreds of thousands of clones, around 95% of them seen just once. Specimen: naive CD8+ T cells sorted from blood. The TCR comes from a woman in her twenties or thirties in good health. The chain uses TRBV11-2 and TRBJ2-5; TRBD1 or TRBD2 may be the D gene (5 bases each). The CDR3 coding sequence is TGTGCCAGCAGCTCCATCACCCGTGGGGGAGTTGGAGAGACCCAGTACTTC. It is translated as CASSSITRGGVGETQYF.